The entry below describes one T cell receptor (beta chain). The CDR3 is 16 amino acids. Per the germline V gene, CDR1 is LGHNA and CDR2 is YSLEER. Trimming took off 1 base at V and 4 bases at J, with 11 bases between the two ends. This entry belongs to a study of blood T cell repertoires in COVID-19. Whole-study context: The study drew acute and convalescent COVID-19 samples from the United States, Italy and Spain. PBMCs, B-cell-depleted T cells, or T cells were the source of the cDNA or gDNA that made up the material.

The method was immunoSEQ multiplex PCR; TCRdb's version includes in-frame clones alone and lacks a portion of them. The table includes 90,000 to 100,000 clones, roughly 90% detected once. This clonotype was sampled from a man aged 80 or over with acute or convalescent COVID-19. Material for sequencing was peripheral blood. The gene calls are TRBV4-3 and TRBJ2-6; D is unresolved. CDR3 residues: CASSQGAGRGANVLTF. CDR3 DNA: TGCGCCAGCAGCCAAGGTGCAGGAAGGGGGGCCAACGTCCTGACTTTC.